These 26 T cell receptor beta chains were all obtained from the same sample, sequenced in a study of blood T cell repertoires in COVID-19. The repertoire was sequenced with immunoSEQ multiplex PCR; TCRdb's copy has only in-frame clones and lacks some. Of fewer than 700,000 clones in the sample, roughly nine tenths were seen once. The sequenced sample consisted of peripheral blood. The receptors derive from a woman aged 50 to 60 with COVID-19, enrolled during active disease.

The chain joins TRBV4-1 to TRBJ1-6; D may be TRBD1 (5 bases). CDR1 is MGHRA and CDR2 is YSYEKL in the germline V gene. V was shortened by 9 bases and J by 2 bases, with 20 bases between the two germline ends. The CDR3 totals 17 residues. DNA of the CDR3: TGCGCCAGTCAACCCGTCAGGACAAGAACCTATAATTCACCCCTCCACTTT. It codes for CASQPVRTRTYNSPLHF.

For the CDR3, the DNA is TGCGCCAGCAGCTTGAGGTGGGGCTCAGATACGCAGTATTTT. The encoded protein is CASSLRWGSDTQYF. The J gene is TRBJ2-3, the V gene TRBV5-1; D possibly corresponds to TRBD1 (5 bases). CDR1 and CDR2 (germline): SGHRS, YFSETQ. Trimming took off 1 base at V and 4 bases at J, with 10 bases between the two ends. CDR3 length equals 14 residues.

The CDR3 reads CAISAGGGAVNEQFF. The CDR3 nucleotides read TGTGCCATCAGTGCCGGCGGGGGGGCCGTAAATGAGCAGTTCTTC. The V call is TRBV10-3, the J call TRBJ2-1; 9 positions agree with TRBD2. The junction had 8 bases not matched to a gene; V was cut back by 4 bases and J by 7 bases. CDR3 length equals 15 residues. The V gene's germline CDR1 is ENHRY and CDR2 SYGVKD.

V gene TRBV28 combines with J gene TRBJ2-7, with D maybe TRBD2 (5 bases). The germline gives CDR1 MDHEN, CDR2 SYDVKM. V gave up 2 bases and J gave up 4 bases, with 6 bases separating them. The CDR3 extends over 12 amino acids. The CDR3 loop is CASSLREYEQYF. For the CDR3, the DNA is TGTGCCAGCAGTTTAAGGGAGTACGAGCAGTACTTC.

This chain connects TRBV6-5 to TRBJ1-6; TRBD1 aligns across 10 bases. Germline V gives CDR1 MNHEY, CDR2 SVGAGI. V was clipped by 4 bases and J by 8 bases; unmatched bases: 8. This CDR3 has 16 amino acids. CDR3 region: CASSSITGTGDSPLHF. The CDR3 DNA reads TGTGCCAGCAGTTCCATTACCGGGACAGGGGATTCACCCCTCCACTTT.

CDR3: CASRSGQGSYTF. For the CDR3, the DNA is TGTGCCAGCAGATCCGGACAGGGGAGCTACACCTTC. This rearrangement joins TRBV27 to TRBJ1-2; 9 bases agree with TRBD1. The junction had 5 bases not matched to a gene; V was cut back by 6 bases and J by 9 bases. Germline loops: CDR1 MNHEY, CDR2 SMNVEV (reference sequence). There are 12 residues in the CDR3.

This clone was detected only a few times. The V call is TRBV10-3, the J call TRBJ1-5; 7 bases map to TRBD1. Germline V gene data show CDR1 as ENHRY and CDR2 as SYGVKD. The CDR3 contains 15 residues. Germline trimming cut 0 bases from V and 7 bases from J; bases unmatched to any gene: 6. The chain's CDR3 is CAISESWTGEQPQHF. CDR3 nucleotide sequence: TGTGCCATCAGTGAGTCCTGGACAGGTGAACAGCCCCAGCATTTT.

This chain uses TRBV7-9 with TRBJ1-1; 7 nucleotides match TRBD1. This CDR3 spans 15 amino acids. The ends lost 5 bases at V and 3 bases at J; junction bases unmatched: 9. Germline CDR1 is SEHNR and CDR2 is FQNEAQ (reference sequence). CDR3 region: CASSPNRGRDTEAFF. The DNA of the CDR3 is TGTGCCAGCAGCCCCAACAGGGGCCGGGACACTGAAGCTTTCTTT. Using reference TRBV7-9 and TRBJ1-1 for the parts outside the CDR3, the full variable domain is DTGVSQNPRHKITKRGQNVTFRCDPISEHNRLYWYRQTLGQGPEFLTYFQNEAQLEKSRLLSDRFSAERPKGSFSTLEIQRTEQGDSAMYLCASSPNRGRDTEAFFGQGTRLTVV.

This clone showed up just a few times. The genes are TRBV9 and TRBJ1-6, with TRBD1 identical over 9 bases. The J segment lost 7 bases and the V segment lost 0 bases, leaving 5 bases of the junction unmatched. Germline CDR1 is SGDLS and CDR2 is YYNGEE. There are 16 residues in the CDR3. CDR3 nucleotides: TGTGCCAGCAGCGTAGAGGGACAGGGAAAAAATTCACCCCTCCACTTT. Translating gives CASSVEGQGKNSPLHF.

The CDR3 nucleotides are TGTGCCAGCAGTGAATTACGGGATCAGCCCCAGCATTTT. It yields the protein CASSELRDQPQHF. The chain is built from TRBV2 and TRBJ1-5; no clear D gene. CDR3 length: 13 amino acids. V shed 2 bases and J shed 5 bases, with 7 bases lying between them. CDR1 is SNHLY, CDR2 FYNNEI, per germline.

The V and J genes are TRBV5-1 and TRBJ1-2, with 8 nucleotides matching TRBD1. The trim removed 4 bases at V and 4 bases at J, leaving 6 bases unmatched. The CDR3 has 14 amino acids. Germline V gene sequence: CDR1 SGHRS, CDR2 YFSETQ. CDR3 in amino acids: CASSPTGEPYGYTF. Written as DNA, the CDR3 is TGCGCCAGCAGCCCGACAGGGGAGCCCTATGGCTACACCTTC.

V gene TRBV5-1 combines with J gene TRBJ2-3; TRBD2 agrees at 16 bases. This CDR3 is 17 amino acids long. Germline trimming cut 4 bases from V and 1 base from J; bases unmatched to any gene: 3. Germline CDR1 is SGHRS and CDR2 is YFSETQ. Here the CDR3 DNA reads TGCGCCAGCAGCCCCGGGACTAGCGGGGGGGGCACAGATACGCAGTATTTT. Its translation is CASSPGTSGGGTDTQYF.

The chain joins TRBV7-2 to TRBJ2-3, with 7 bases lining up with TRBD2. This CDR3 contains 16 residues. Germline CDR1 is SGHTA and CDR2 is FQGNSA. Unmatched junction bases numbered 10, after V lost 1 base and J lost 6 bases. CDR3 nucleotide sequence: TGTGCCAGCAGCTTAGAAGGGCGAGCGGGGCGGGATACGCAGTATTTT. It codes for CASSLEGRAGRDTQYF.

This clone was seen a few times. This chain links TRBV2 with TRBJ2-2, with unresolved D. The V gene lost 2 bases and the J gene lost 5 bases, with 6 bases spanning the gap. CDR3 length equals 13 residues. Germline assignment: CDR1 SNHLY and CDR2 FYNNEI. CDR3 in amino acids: CASSESVTGELFF. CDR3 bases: TGTGCCAGCAGTGAATCGGTAACCGGGGAGCTGTTTTTT.

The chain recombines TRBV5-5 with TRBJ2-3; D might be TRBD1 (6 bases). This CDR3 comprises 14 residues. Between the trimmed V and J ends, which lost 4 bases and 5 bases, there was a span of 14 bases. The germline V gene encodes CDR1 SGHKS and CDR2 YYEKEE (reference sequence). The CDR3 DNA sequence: TGTGCCAGCAGCCCTGGACAGCCCGGAGATACGCAGTATTTT. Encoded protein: CASSPGQPGDTQYF.

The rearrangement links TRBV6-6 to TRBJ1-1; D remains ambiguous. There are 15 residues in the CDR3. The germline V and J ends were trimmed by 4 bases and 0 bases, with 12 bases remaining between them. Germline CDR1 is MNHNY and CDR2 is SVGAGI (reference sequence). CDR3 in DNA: TGTGCCAGCAGTTTTTCCGTTAGTATGAACACTGAAGCTTTCTTT. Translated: CASSFSVSMNTEAFF.

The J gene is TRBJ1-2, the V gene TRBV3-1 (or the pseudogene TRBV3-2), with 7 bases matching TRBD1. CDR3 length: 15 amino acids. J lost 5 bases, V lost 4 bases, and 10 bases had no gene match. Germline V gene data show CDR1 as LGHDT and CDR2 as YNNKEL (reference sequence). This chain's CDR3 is CASSPASQGRYGYTF. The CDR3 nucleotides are TGTGCCAGCAGCCCCGCGTCACAGGGGAGATATGGCTACACCTTC.

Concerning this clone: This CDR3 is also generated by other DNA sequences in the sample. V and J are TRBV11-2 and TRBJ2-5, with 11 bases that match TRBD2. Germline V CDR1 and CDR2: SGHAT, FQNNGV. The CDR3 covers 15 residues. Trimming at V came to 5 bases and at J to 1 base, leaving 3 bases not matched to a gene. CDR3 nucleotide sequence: TGTGCCAGCAGCCTTGGGACTAGCGGCCAAGAGACCCAGTACTTC. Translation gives CASSLGTSGQETQYF.

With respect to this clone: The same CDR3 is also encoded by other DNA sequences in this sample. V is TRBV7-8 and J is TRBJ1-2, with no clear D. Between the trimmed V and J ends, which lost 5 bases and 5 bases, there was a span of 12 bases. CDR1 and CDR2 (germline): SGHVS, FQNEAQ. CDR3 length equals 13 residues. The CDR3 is CASSLGRDYGYTF. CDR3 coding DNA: TGTGCCAGCAGCCTCGGGAGGGATTATGGCTACACCTTC.

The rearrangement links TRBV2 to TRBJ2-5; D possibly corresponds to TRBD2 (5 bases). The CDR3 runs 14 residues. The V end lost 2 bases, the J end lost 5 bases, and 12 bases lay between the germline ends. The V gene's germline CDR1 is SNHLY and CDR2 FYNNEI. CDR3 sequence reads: CASSEMSTGETQYF. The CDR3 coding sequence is TGTGCCAGCAGTGAAATGTCCACGGGGGAGACCCAGTACTTC.

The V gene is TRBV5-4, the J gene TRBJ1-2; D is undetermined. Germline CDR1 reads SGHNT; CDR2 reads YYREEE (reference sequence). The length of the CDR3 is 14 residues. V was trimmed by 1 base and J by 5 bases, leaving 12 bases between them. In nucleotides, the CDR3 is TGTGCCAGCAGCTTGTACAGAGAAACTTATGGCTACACCTTC. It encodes CASSLYRETYGYTF.

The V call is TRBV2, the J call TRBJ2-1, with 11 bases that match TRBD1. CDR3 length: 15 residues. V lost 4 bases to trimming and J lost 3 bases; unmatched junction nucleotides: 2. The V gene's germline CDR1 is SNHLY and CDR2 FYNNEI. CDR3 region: CASSGDRGDYNEQFF. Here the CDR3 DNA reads TGTGCCAGCAGTGGGGACAGGGGGGACTACAATGAGCAGTTCTTC.

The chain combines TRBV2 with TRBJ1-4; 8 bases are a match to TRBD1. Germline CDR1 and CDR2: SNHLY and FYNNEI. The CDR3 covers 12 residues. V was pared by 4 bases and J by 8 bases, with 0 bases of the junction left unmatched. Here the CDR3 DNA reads TGTGCCAGCAGTGGGGACAGGGAAAAACTGTTTTTT. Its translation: CASSGDREKLFF.

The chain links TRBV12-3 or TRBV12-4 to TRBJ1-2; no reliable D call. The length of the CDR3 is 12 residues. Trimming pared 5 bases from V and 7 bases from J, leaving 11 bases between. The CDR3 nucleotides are TGTGCCAGCAGTAGCCGAGCAAGTGGCTACACCTTC. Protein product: CASSSRASGYTF.

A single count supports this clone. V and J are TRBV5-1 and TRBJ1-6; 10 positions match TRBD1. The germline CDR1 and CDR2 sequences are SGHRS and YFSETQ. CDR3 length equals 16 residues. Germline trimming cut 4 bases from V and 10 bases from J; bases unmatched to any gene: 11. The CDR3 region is CASSGKTGTGASPLHF. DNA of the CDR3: TGCGCCAGCAGCGGTAAGACCGGGACAGGGGCCTCACCCCTCCACTTT. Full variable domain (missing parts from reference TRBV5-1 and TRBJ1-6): KAGVTQTPRYLIKTRGQQVTLSCSPISGHRSVSWYQQTPGQGLQFLFEYFSETQRNKGNFPGRFSGRQFSNSRSEMNVSTLELGDSALYLCASSGKTGTGASPLHFGNGTRLTVT.

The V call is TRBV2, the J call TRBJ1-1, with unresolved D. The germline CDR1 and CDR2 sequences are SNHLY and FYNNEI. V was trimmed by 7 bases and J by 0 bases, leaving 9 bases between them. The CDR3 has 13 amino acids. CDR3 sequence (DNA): TGTGCCAGCACACAGTTCATGAACACTGAAGCTTTCTTT. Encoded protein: CASTQFMNTEAFF.